These T cell receptor beta chains were read from a single sample in a study of vaccination and CD4 T cells after COVID-19. Each CDR3 protein is one row after TCRdb ran MiXCR on the PCR reads. The table records 10,000 or so distinct CDR3 sequences, 59% of them present only once. Their cognate antigens are unknown. Sequencing input: CD4+ T cells from blood, cultured in vitro. The receptors derive from a human donor who had recovered from COVID-19. The CDR3 runs from the conserved cysteine through the conserved F or W. The D gene is left open where the match is weak. Where a row states a size, it is once, few, many or the class of an expanded clone; other rows omit it.

size: .; J: TRBJ2-2; D: TRBD1; V: TRBV10-3; DNA: TGTGCCATCAGTGAGTGGGACAGGGGCCTCTCTGGGGAGCTGTTTTTT; CDR3: CAISEWDRGLSGELFF
size: .; J: TRBJ2-7; D: TRBD2; V: TRBV20-1; DNA: TGCAGTGCTAGAGCCGGGAGGCTTCTCTCCTACGAGCAGTACTTC; CDR3: CSARAGRLLSYEQYF
size: once; J: TRBJ2-3; D: .; V: TRBV15; DNA: TGTGCCTCTAAGGCAGATACGCAGTATTTT; CDR3: CASKADTQYF
size: .; J: TRBJ1-6; D: .; V: TRBV20-1; DNA: TGCAGTGCTCCAGACCGGTTATATAATTCACCCCTCCACTTT; CDR3: CSAPDRLYNSPLHF
size: .; J: TRBJ2-3; D: TRBD2; V: TRBV20-1; DNA: TGCAGTGCTAACCGCCAAAAAGGACTAGTCAACCCAGATACGCAGTATTTT; CDR3: CSANRQKGLVNPDTQYF
size: .; J: TRBJ2-7; D: TRBD1; V: TRBV28; DNA: TGTGCCAGCAGTGCGCCTGGACAGGGGAGGTACGAGCAGTACTTC; CDR3: CASSAPGQGRYEQYF
size: .; J: TRBJ2-1; D: TRBD2; V: TRBV11-2; DNA: TGTGCCAGCAGCTTTAGCGGGAGCTCCTACAATGAGCAGTTCTTC; CDR3: CASSFSGSSYNEQFF
size: medium-sized; J: TRBJ2-7; D: .; V: TRBV19; DNA: TGTGCCAGTAGCGAGAATACCCGAACCGTGGAGTACTTC; CDR3: CASSENTRTVEYF
size: .; J: TRBJ1-4; D: .; V: TRBV20-1; DNA: TGCAGTGCTTACTCCTTTGAACAGGGCCCGCGAGAAAAACTGTTTTTT; CDR3: CSAYSFEQGPREKLFF
size: .; J: TRBJ2-2; D: .; V: TRBV21-1; DNA: TGTGCCAGCAGCAGACCTACAGGGGGGAGCACCGGGGAGCTGTTTTTT; CDR3: CASSRPTGGSTGELFF
size: .; J: TRBJ2-2; D: TRBD1; V: TRBV6-1; DNA: TGTGCCAGCAGTGAAGCGCTTATAGGGGGCGCGAACACCGGGGAGCTGTTTTTT; CDR3: CASSEALIGGANTGELFF
size: .; J: TRBJ2-7; D: TRBD1; V: TRBV5-1; DNA: TGCGCCAGCAGCTTGGCGGGGACAGGCTCCTACGAGCAGTACTTC; CDR3: CASSLAGTGSYEQYF
size: .; J: TRBJ2-7; D: .; V: TRBV11-2; DNA: TGTGCCAGCAGCTTCCCAGGGTTCCCGACCTACGAGCAGTACTTC; CDR3: CASSFPGFPTYEQYF
size: few; J: TRBJ2-6; D: TRBD1; V: TRBV24-1; DNA: TGTGCCACCAGGCCCGGGACAGGGGTTTCTGGGGCCAACGTCCTGACTTTC; CDR3: CATRPGTGVSGANVLTF
size: .; J: TRBJ2-5; D: .; V: TRBV7-8; DNA: TGTGCCAGCAGCTCTACCACCCAAGAGACCCAGTACTTC; CDR3: CASSSTTQETQYF
size: once; J: TRBJ2-5; D: TRBD2; V: TRBV2; DNA: TGTGCCAGCTCTCGGCCTAGCGGGAACCAAGAGACCCAGTACTTC; CDR3: CASSRPSGNQETQYF
size: .; J: TRBJ2-3; D: .; V: TRBV24-1; DNA: TGTGCCGAAGATACGCAGTATTTT; CDR3: CAEDTQYF
size: .; J: TRBJ1-1; D: TRBD1; V: TRBV15; DNA: TGTGCCACCAGCACAGGTAAGACAGGGTGGAACACTGAAGCTTTCTTT; CDR3: CATSTGKTGWNTEAFF
size: .; J: TRBJ2-3; D: .; V: TRBV6-2/TRBV6-3; DNA: TGTGCCAGCAGTCAGTCTGGGGATACGCAGTATTTT; CDR3: CASSQSGDTQYF
size: .; J: TRBJ2-5; D: .; V: TRBV20-1; DNA: TGCAGTGCTGGGCCCCCAGGGAAAGAGACCCAGTACTTC; CDR3: CSAGPPGKETQYF
size: .; J: TRBJ2-5; D: TRBD2; V: TRBV18; DNA: TGTGCCAGCTCACCCCGGGCTAGCGGGACCCAAGAGACCCAGTACTTC; CDR3: CASSPRASGTQETQYF
size: few; J: TRBJ1-1; D: .; V: TRBV2; DNA: TGTGCCAGCAGTGAGGTGTTGTACCGGACCGCTTTCTTT; CDR3: CASSEVLYRTAFF
size: .; J: TRBJ2-5; D: .; V: TRBV20-1; DNA: TGCAGTGTGGCGCAGAACCAAGAGACCCAGTACTTC; CDR3: CSVAQNQETQYF
size: .; J: TRBJ2-1; D: .; V: TRBV6-2/TRBV6-3; DNA: TGTGCCAGCAGTTATACAGGAGCAATCTCCTACAATGAGCAGTTCTTC; CDR3: CASSYTGAISYNEQFF
size: .; J: TRBJ1-2; D: .; V: TRBV20-1; DNA: TGCAGTGCTAGAGACAGAGGATATGGCTACACCTTC; CDR3: CSARDRGYGYTF
size: .; J: TRBJ2-1; D: TRBD1; V: TRBV6-1; DNA: TGTGCCAGCAGTACCCGGGACAGGGAATACAATGAGCAGTTCTTC; CDR3: CASSTRDREYNEQFF
size: .; J: TRBJ2-7; D: TRBD1; V: TRBV11-1; DNA: TGTGCCACCTCAGGCTTGGGACAGAGTTACGAGCAGTACTTC; CDR3: CATSGLGQSYEQYF
size: once; J: TRBJ2-5; D: .; V: TRBV30; DNA: TGTGCCTGCCTCCGGGGATCAGGAGAGACCCAGTACTTC; CDR3: CACLRGSGETQYF
size: .; J: TRBJ1-5; D: .; V: TRBV5-1; DNA: TGCGCCAGCAGCTTGGGCAGGGATCAGCCCCAGCATTTT; CDR3: CASSLGRDQPQHF
size: .; J: TRBJ1-6; D: .; V: TRBV21-1; DNA: TGTGCCAGCAGCAAACTCTCTCACCATAATTCACCCCTCCACTTT; CDR3: CASSKLSHHNSPLHF
size: .; J: TRBJ2-5; D: TRBD2; V: TRBV20-1; DNA: TGCAGTGCTAGGAACCTAGCGGAAGGGCAGACCCAGTACTTC; CDR3: CSARNLAEGQTQYF
size: once; J: TRBJ2-3; D: .; V: TRBV20-1; DNA: TGCAGTGCCCATCTTAGCACAGATACGCAGTATTTT; CDR3: CSAHLSTDTQYF
size: .; J: TRBJ1-6; D: .; V: TRBV12-3/TRBV12-4; DNA: TGTGCCAGCAGTCCAGCGCCTTTGGGCTCACCCCTCCACTTT; CDR3: CASSPAPLGSPLHF
size: .; J: TRBJ1-1; D: .; V: TRBV23-1; DNA: TGCGCCAGCAGTCAATCGCGGGGCTGGAACACTGAAGCTTTCTTT; CDR3: CASSQSRGWNTEAFF
size: .; J: TRBJ1-6; D: .; V: TRBV7-9; DNA: TGTGCCAGCAGAGTAGGCTCGGAGGGCCGCAATTCACCCCTCCACTTT; CDR3: CASRVGSEGRNSPLHF
size: few; J: TRBJ1-2; D: TRBD1; V: TRBV15; DNA: TGTGCCACCAGCAGGGGACAGGCCTCGAGCTATGGCTACACCTTC; CDR3: CATSRGQASSYGYTF
size: few; J: TRBJ2-1; D: .; V: TRBV20-1; DNA: TGCAGTGCTAGAGGGGGGGCCGCCTACAATGAGCAGTTCTTC; CDR3: CSARGGAAYNEQFF
size: few; J: TRBJ1-5; D: .; V: TRBV28; DNA: TGTGCCAGCACCCAACCCCCGCCCGGGGAGCCCCAGCATTTT; CDR3: CASTQPPPGEPQHF
size: .; J: TRBJ2-7; D: .; V: TRBV5-1; DNA: TGCGCCAGCAGCTTGGGCCAGGGGAGCAACGAGCAGTACTTC; CDR3: CASSLGQGSNEQYF
size: .; J: TRBJ2-7; D: .; V: TRBV3-1; DNA: TGTGCCAGCAGCCAAGATCCGGCGGCCAGCTCCTACGAGCAGTACTTC; CDR3: CASSQDPAASSYEQYF
size: once; J: TRBJ2-3; D: TRBD1; V: TRBV5-1; DNA: TGCGCCAGCAGCTTGGAGAGGACAGGGACAGATACGCAGTATTTT; CDR3: CASSLERTGTDTQYF
size: .; J: TRBJ2-7; D: TRBD1; V: TRBV12-3/TRBV12-4; DNA: TGTGCCAGCAGTTTCGGGACAGCCAGCGGGCAGTACTTC; CDR3: CASSFGTASGQYF
size: .; J: TRBJ1-5; D: .; V: TRBV20-1; DNA: TGCAGTGCTAGGAGCCTCGGTCCAAATCAGCCCCAGCATTTT; CDR3: CSARSLGPNQPQHF
size: few; J: TRBJ1-2; D: .; V: TRBV30; DNA: TGTGCCTGGAGCACAGGGCGGTATGACTATGGCTACACCTTC; CDR3: CAWSTGRYDYGYTF
size: .; J: TRBJ2-5; D: .; V: TRBV2; DNA: TGTGCCAGCAGGGCAGGGGCGGGAGAGACCCAGTACTTC; CDR3: CASRAGAGETQYF
size: .; J: TRBJ2-2; D: TRBD2; V: TRBV11-1; DNA: TGTGCCAGCACTCCCGACTCCGGGAGGGCCGGGGAGCTGTTTTTT; CDR3: CASTPDSGRAGELFF
size: .; J: TRBJ2-5; D: .; V: TRBV7-9; DNA: TGTGCCAGCAGCCCAGTGGCGGGAAGGGCAGACGAGACCCAGTACTTC; CDR3: CASSPVAGRADETQYF
size: .; J: TRBJ2-5; D: TRBD2; V: TRBV12-3/TRBV12-4; DNA: TGTGCCAGCAGTAGACTAGCGGGAGGGCGGGTCCAAGAGACCCAGTACTTC; CDR3: CASSRLAGGRVQETQYF
size: .; J: TRBJ1-1; D: .; V: TRBV20-1; DNA: TGCAGTGCTAGAGGCGAGGGAGGGTTTAACACTGAAGCTTTCTTT; CDR3: CSARGEGGFNTEAFF
size: .; J: TRBJ2-5; D: TRBD2; V: TRBV12-3/TRBV12-4; DNA: TGTGCCAGCAGTAATGGTCGCGGGAGTGAGACCCAGTACTTC; CDR3: CASSNGRGSETQYF
size: .; J: TRBJ2-7; D: .; V: TRBV7-9; DNA: TGTGCCAGCAGCTTAAACTCAGGTTCACCCGAGCAGTACTTC; CDR3: CASSLNSGSPEQYF
size: .; J: TRBJ2-5; D: .; V: TRBV30; DNA: TGTGCCTGGAACACGTACAGGGTTCGAGAGACCCAGTACTTC; CDR3: CAWNTYRVRETQYF
size: few; J: TRBJ2-5; D: TRBD1; V: TRBV20-1; DNA: TGCAGTGCTAGGCCTTACGGGACAGGGGGTGGGGAGACCCAGTACTTC; CDR3: CSARPYGTGGGETQYF
size: .; J: TRBJ2-7; D: TRBD1; V: TRBV19; DNA: TGTGCCAGTAGACTGGGACAGGGTACCTACGAGCAGTACTTC; CDR3: CASRLGQGTYEQYF
size: .; J: TRBJ2-7; D: .; V: TRBV20-1; DNA: TGCAGTGCTGGACTCCTTTACGAGCAGTACTTC; CDR3: CSAGLLYEQYF
size: medium-sized; J: TRBJ1-5; D: .; V: TRBV12-3/TRBV12-4; DNA: TGTGCCAGCAGGTTAGCCGGGGGGGGTCAGCCCCAGCATTTT; CDR3: CASRLAGGGQPQHF
size: .; J: TRBJ2-3; D: .; V: TRBV5-4; DNA: TGTGCCAGCAGCATCTGGGACAGCACAGATACGCAGTATTTT; CDR3: CASSIWDSTDTQYF